This TCR beta chain stems from a study of regulatory T cells in long-lasting Graves disease. Overall study findings and caveats: Thyroid tissue was not studied; only peripheral blood was. Accuracy might have suffered from few samples.

In this sample, this clonotype turned up many times. Its antigen is not known. The time point denotes: newly diagnosed GD, antithyroid drugs for less than 3 months. Generation of the TCR library employed RNA extracted from PBMCs. Patients of an endocrinology department in Xi'an, China, were included. CDR3 regions were amplified by Arm-PCR using iRepertoire HTBI primers to build TCR beta libraries. Using its own MiXCR run on the multiplex PCR reads, TCRdb lists one record per CDR3 protein. The sample shows approximately 300,000 distinct CDR3 sequences, 15% to 20% of them seen only once. CDR3 length: 14 residues. V lost 4 bases and J lost 0, with 9 bases in between. Germline values: CDR1 ENHRY, CDR2 SYGVKD.

The chain is built from TRBV10-3 and TRBJ1-1, with a tentative D call TRBD1 (6 bases). Material: peripheral blood mononuclear cells (PBMCs), obtained at new diagnosis, from a patient treated with antithyroid drugs. This clonotype originated in a female donor with Graves disease. CDR3 in DNA: TGTGCCATCAGTGTACAGGGTATGAACACTGAAGCTTTCTTT. Protein product: CAISVQGMNTEAFF.